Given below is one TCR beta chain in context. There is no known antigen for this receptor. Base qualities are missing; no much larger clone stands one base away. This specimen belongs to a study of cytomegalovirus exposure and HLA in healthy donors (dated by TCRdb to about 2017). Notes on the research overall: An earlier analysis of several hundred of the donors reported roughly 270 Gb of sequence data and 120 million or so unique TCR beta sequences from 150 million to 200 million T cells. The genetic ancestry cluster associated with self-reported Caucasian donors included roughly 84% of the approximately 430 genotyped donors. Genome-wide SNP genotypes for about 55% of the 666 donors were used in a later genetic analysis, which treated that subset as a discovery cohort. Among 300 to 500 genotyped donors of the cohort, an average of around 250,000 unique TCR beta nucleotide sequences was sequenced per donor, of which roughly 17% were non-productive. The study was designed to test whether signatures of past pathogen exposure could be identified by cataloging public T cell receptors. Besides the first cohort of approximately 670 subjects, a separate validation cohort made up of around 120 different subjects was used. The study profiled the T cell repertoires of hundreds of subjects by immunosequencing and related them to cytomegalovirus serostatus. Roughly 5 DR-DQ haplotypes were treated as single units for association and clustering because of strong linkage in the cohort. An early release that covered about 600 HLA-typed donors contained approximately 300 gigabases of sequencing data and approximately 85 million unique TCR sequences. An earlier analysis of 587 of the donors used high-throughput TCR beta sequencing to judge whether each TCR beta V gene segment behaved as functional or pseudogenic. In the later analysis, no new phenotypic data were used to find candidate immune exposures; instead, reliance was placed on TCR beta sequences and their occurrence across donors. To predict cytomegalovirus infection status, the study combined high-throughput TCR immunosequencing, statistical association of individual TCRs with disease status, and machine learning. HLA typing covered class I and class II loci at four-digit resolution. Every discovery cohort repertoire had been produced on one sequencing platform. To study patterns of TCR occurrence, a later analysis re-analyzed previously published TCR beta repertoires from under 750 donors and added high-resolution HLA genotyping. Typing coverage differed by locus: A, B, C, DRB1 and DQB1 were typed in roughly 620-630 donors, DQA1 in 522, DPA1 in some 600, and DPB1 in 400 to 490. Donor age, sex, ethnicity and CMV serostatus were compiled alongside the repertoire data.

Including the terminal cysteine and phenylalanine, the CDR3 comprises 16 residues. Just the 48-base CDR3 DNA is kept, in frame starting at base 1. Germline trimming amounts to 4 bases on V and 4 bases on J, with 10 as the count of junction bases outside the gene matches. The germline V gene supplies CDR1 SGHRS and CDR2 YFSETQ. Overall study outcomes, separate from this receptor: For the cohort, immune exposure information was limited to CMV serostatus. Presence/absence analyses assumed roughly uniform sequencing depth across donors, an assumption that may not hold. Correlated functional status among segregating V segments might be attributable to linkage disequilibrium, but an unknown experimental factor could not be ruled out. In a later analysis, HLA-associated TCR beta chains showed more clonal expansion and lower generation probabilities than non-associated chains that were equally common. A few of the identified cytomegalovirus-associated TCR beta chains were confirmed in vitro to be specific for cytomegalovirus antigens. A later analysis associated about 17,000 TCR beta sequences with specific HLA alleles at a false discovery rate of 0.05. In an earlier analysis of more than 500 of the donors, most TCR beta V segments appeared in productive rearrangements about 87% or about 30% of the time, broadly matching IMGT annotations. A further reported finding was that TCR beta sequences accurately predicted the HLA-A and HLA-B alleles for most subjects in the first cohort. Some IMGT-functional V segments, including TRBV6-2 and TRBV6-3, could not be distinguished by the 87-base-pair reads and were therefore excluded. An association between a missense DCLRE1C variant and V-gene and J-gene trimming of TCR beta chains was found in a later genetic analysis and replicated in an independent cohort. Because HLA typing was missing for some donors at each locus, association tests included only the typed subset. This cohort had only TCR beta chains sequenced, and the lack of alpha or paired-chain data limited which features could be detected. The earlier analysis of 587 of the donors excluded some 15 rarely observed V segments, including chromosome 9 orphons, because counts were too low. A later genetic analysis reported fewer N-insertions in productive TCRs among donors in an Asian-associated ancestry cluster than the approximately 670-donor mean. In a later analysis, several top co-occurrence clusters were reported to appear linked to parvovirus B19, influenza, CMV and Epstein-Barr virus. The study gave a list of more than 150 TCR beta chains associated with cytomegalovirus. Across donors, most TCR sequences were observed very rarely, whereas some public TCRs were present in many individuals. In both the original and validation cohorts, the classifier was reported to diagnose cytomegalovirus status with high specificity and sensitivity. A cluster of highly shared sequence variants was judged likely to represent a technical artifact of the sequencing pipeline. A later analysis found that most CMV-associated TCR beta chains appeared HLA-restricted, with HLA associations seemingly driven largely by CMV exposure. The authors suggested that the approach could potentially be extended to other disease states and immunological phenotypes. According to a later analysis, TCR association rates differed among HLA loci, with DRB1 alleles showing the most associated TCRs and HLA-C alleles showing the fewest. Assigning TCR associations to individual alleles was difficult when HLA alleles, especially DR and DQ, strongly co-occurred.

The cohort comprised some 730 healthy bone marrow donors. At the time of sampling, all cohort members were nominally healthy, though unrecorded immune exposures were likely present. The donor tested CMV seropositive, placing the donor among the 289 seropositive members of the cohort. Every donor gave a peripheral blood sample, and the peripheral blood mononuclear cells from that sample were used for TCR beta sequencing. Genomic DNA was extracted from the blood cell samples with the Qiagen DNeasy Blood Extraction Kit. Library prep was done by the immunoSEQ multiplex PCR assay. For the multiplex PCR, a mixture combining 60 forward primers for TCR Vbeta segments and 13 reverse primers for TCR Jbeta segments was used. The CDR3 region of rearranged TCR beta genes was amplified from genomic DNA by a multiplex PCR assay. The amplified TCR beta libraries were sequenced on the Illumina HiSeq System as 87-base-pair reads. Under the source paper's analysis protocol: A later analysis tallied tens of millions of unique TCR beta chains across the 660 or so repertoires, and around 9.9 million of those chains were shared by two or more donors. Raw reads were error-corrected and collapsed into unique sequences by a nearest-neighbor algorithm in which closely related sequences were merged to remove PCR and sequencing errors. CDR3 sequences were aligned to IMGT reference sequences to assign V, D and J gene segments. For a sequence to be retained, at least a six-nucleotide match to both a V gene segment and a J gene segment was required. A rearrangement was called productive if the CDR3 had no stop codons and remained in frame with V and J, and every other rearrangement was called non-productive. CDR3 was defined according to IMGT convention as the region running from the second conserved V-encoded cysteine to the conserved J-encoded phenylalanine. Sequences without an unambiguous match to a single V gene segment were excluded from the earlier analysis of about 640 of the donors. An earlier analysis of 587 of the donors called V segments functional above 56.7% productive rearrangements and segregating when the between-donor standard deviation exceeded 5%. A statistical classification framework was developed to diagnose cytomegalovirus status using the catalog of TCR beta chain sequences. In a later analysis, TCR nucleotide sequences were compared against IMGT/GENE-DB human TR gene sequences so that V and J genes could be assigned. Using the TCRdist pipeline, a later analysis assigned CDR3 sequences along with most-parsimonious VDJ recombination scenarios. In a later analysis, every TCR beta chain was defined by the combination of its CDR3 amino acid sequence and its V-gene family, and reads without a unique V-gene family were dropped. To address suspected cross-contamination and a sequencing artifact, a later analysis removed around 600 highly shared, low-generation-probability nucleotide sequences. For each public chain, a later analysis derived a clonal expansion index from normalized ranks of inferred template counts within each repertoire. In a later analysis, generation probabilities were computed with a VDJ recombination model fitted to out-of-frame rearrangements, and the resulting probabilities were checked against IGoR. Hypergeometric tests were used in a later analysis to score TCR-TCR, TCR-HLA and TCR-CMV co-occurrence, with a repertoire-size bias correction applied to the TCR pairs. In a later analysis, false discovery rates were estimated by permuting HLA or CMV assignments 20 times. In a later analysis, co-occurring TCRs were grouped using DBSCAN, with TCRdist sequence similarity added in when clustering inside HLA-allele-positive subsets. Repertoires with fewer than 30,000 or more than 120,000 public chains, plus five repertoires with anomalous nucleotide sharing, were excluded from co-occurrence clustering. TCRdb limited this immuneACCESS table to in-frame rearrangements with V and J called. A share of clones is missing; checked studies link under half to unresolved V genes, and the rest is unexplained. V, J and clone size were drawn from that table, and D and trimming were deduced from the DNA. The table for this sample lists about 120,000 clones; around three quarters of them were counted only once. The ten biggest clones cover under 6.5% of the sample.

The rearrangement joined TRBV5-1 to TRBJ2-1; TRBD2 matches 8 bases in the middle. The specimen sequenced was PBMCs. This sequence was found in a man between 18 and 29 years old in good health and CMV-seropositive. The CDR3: CASSEKVSGSYNEQFF. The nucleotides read TGCGCCAGCAGCGAGAAGGTCAGCGGGAGTTACAATGAGCAGTTCTTC.